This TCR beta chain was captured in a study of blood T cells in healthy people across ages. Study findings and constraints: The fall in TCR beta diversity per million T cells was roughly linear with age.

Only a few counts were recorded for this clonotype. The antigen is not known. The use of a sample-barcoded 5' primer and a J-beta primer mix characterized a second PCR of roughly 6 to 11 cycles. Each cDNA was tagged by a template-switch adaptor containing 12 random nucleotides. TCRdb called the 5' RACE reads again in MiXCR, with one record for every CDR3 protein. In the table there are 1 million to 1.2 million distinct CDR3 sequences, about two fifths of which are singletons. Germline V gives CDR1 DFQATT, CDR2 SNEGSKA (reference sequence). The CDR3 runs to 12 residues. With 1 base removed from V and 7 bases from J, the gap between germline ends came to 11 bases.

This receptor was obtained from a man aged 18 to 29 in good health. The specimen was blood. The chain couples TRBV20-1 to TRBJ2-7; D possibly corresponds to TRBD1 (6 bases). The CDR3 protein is CSARAPTGEQYF. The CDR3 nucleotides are TGCAGTGCTAGAGCACCAACAGGGGAGCAGTACTTC.